This T cell receptor (beta chain) emerged from a study of identical twins. Whole-study findings and limits: Some out-of-frame alpha sequences were shared by twins, and these showed excess low generation probability. Partial confounding of zero-insertion analyses by invariant MAIT and iNKT cells was possible. Reduced insertions were recorded for abundant cord blood beta clonotypes, with no such pattern in memory repertoires.

Germline CDR1 reads SGHDT; CDR2 reads YYEEEE. This CDR3 has 17 residues. Trimming removed 0 bases from V and 2 bases from J; junction bases left unmatched: 9. After template switching added a universal primer site, the resulting cDNA carried unique molecular identifiers. TCRdb redid the calling of the 5' RACE reads with MiXCR, one entry per CDR3 protein. In the table there are roughly 710,000 distinct CDR3 sequences, around 6% of which are singletons. This clonotype was seen ten or more times. Its antigen is still unknown. V and J are TRBV5-6 and TRBJ1-2, with 8 bases lining up with TRBD1. The sequence was obtained from a man between 18 and 29 years old in good health. The sample consisted of naive T cells sorted from blood. The CDR3 loop is CASSLGTGTGRNYGYTF. CDR3 DNA: TGTGCCAGCAGCTTGGGGACCGGGACAGGAAGAAACTATGGCTACACCTTC.